Below, one T cell receptor (beta chain) is given with its context. Its cognate antigen is unknown. This sample was included in a study of cytomegalovirus exposure and HLA in healthy donors. Whole-study context: Of the donors genotyped, several hundred in all, less than 90% fell in the Caucasian-associated ancestry cluster. Study conclusions and caveats: The study labeled about 160 TCR beta chains cytomegalovirus-associated. Equally common other TCR beta chains were less clonally expanded than HLA-associated ones, a later analysis found.

60 Vbeta and 13 Jbeta primers were used in PCR. TCRdb keeps only in-frame clones here, not all; method: immunoSEQ multiplex PCR. Of roughly 97,000 clones listed, roughly 75% are singletons. The specimen was PBMCs. The clonotype was recovered from a middle-aged woman in good health and CMV-seronegative.

The CDR3 DNA follows: TGTGCCAGTAGCTGGACAGGGGCTCGAGAAAAACTGTTTTTT. Translated, it gives CASSWTGAREKLFF. The chain links TRBV19 to TRBJ1-4; 9 bases fit TRBD1. V was clipped by 6 bases and J by 8 bases; unmatched bases: 7. The CDR3 sequence is 14 residues long. In germline, CDR1 is LNHDA, CDR2 SQIVND (reference sequence). The variable domain in full, with the rest retrieved from reference TRBV19 and TRBJ1-4, is DGGITQSPKYLFRKEGQNVTLSCEQNLNHDAMYWYRQDPGQGLRLIYYSQIVNDFQKGDIAEGYSVSREKKESFPLTVTSAQKNPTAFYLCASSWTGAREKLFFGSGTQLSVL.